Included here is one TCR beta chain sequence, with context. With the 5' RACE reads reprocessed, TCRdb shows one record per CDR3 protein and no DNA. This table holds roughly 350,000 distinct CDR3 sequences. This entry comes from a study of T cells expressing NK-cell markers. Study context: It was from sorted CD3+CD56+NKG2C+, CD3+CD56+NKG2C- and CD3+CD56-NKG2C+ T cells that TCR beta repertoires came.

The sample was blood T cells: a sorted CD56 or NKG2C T cell subset, CD4+ or CD8+ T cells, or bulk PBMC T cells (not recorded which). The sequence came from a man aged 18-70 years in good health.

CDR3 region: CASSLVGGGAYEQYF. The chain uses TRBV5-1 and TRBJ2-7; TCRdb picks TRBD2, but there is no DNA to check that call. The germline gives CDR1 SGHRS, CDR2 YFSETQ. The CDR3 is made up of 15 amino acids.